These 11 T cell receptor beta chains share one sample of origin, sequenced in a study of glioma-infiltrating T cells. TCR alpha and beta CDR3 regions were amplified from RNA using iRepertoire nested multiplex PCR. TCRdb processed the multiplex PCR reads anew with MiXCR; each CDR3 protein has one entry. The table records a few hundred thousand distinct CDR3 sequences, roughly two fifths of them present only once. Material for sequencing was glioma tissue, nonneoplastic brain tissue, or PBMCs (not recorded which). The receptors shown here come from a human donor with low-grade glioma or glioblastoma, undergoing nonglioma brain surgery, or in good health (not recorded which).

This chain uses TRBV28 with TRBJ2-5; unclear D gene. The CDR3 totals 13 residues. Per the germline V gene, CDR1 is MDHEN and CDR2 is SYDVKM. V lost 3 bases, J lost 4 bases, and 9 bases lay in between. The DNA for the CDR3 is TGTGCCAGCAGTTTCCTGCCTGGAGAGACCCAGTACTTC. The encoded protein is CASSFLPGETQYF.

The chain recombines TRBV7-3 with TRBJ2-1; 10 bases fit TRBD1. The CDR3 has 14 residues. V was clipped by 7 bases and J by 6 bases; unmatched bases: 6. Germline values: CDR1 SGHTA, CDR2 FQGTGA. The CDR3 spells CASTLGTGVNEQFF. CDR3 DNA sequence: TGTGCCAGCACCCTCGGGACAGGGGTCAATGAGCAGTTCTTC.

The chain combines TRBV7-2 with TRBJ2-5, with D possibly being TRBD1 (6 bases). Germline loops: CDR1 SGHTA, CDR2 FQGNSA. The length of the CDR3 is 15 residues. V shed 3 bases and J shed 4 bases, with 15 bases lying between them. The CDR3 DNA is TGTGCCAGCAGCTTGTCCGGGACATGGGGAGAGACCCAGTACTTC. Protein: CASSLSGTWGETQYF.

Only a few counts were recorded for this clonotype. The J gene is TRBJ2-7, the V gene TRBV20-1; 8 bases fit TRBD2. The CDR3 covers 15 residues. V lost 2 bases and J lost 5; bases outside the gene matches: 11. Germline V gives CDR1 DFQATT, CDR2 SNEGSKA (reference sequence). The CDR3 region is CSARTPGGRSHEQYF. The DNA of the CDR3 is TGCAGTGCTAGAACCCCAGGCGGGAGGTCCCACGAGCAGTACTTC.

This clonotype has more than one count but fewer than ten. This sequence joins TRBV10-3 and TRBJ2-3; no definite D call. CDR1 is ENHRY, CDR2 SYGVKD, per germline. The CDR3 runs 12 residues. V dropped 6 bases and J dropped 4 bases, with 8 bases sitting between them. CDR3 loop: CAISRHADTQYF. In nucleotides, the CDR3 is TGTGCCATCAGCAGACACGCAGATACGCAGTATTTT.

The chain combines TRBV4-2 with TRBJ2-3; no reliable D call. CDR3 length equals 15 residues. The V end was cut by 2 bases, the J end by 1 base, with 10 bases between. Germline CDR1 reads LGHNA; CDR2 reads YNFKEQ. The CDR3, as DNA: TGTGCCAGCAGCCAAAGTTCCTGGGGCACAGATACGCAGTATTTT. Protein: CASSQSSWGTDTQYF.

This rearrangement joins TRBV7-8 to TRBJ2-3; a possible D gene is TRBD1 (6 bases). CDR1 and CDR2 (germline): SGHVS, FQNEAQ. The CDR3 consists of 14 residues. The V end was cut by 5 bases, the J end by 6 bases, with 15 bases between. The CDR3 is CASSPQGYPDTQYF. The CDR3 bases are TGTGCCAGCAGCCCACAGGGATATCCCGATACGCAGTATTTT.

About this clonotype itself: This may come from a read error, since a much larger clone is one base off. This chain connects TRBV20-1 to TRBJ2-5, with 8 bases lining up with TRBD2. Trimming at V came to 4 bases and at J to 7 bases, leaving 17 bases not matched to a gene. Germline V gene data show CDR1 as DFQATT and CDR2 as SNEGSKA (reference sequence). The CDR3 extends over 16 amino acids. The DNA for the CDR3 is TGCAGTGCTAAATCTCCCTCCGGGAGGGCCGATGGGACCCAGTACTTC. Its translation is CSAKSPSGRADGTQYF.

This clonotype was detected only a few times. V and J are TRBV2 and TRBJ1-5, with unresolved D. The CDR3 has 15 residues. V dropped 4 bases and J dropped 0 bases, with 10 bases sitting between them. Germline CDR1 and CDR2: SNHLY and FYNNEI. The CDR3 is CASSGTANSNQPQHF. In DNA, the CDR3 is TGTGCCAGCAGTGGAACAGCGAATAGCAATCAGCCCCAGCATTTT.

Comments on this clonotype: This may be a read error: a much more frequent sequence differs by one nucleotide. This chain uses TRBV27 with TRBJ1-1, with TRBD1 matching over 8 bases. This CDR3 has 16 residues. Germline CDR1 and CDR2: MNHEY and SMNVEV (reference sequence). The CDR3 sequence is CASSLSAGQVDTGAFF. CDR3 coding DNA: TGTGCCAGCAGTTTATCGGCGGGACAGGTTGACACTGGAGCTTTCTTT.

Concerning this clonotype: This likely reflects a read error, since a far larger clone is one base away. The J gene is TRBJ2-7, the V gene TRBV7-9; 14 nucleotides match TRBD2. After removal of 5 bases from V and 5 bases from J, the junction contained 5 bases not matched to a gene. CDR1 and CDR2 from the germline V gene are SEHNR and FQNEAQ (reference sequence). CDR3 length: 15 residues. CDR3 nucleotide sequence: TGTGCCAGCAGCCCCGGGACTAGCGGGAGTAACGAGCAGTACTTC. This codes for CASSPGTSGSNEQYF.